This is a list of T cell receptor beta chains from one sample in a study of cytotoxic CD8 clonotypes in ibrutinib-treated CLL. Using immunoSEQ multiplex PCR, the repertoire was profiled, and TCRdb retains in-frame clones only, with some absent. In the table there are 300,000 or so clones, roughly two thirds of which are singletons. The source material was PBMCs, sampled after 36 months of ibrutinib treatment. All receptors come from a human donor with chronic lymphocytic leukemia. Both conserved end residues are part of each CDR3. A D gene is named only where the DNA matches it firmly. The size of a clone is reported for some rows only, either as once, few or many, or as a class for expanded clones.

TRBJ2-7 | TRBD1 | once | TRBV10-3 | CAIKRGPLSYEQYF | TGTGCCATCAAAAGGGGGCCCCTCTCCTACGAGCAGTACTTC
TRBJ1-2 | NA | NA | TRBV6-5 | CASSYSGQVFGYTF | TGTGCCAGCAGTTACTCGGGACAAGTATTCGGCTACACCTTC
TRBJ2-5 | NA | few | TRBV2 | CASSEYLPQETQYF | TGTGCCAGCAGTGAATACCTACCTCAAGAGACCCAGTACTTC
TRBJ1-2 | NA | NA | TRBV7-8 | CASSLARVGYYGYTF | TGTGCCAGCAGCTTAGCAAGGGTGGGTTACTATGGCTACACCTTC
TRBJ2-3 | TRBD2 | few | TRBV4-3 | CASSQDYSGRTDTQYF | TGCGCCAGCAGCCAAGATTATAGCGGGAGGACAGATACGCAGTATTTT
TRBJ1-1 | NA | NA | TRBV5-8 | CASSFNTEAFF | TGTGCCAGCAGCTTTAACACTGAAGCTTTCTTT
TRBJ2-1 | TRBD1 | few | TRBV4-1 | CASSRQQGDNEQFF | TGCGCCAGCAGCCGCCAACAGGGGGACAATGAGCAGTTCTTC
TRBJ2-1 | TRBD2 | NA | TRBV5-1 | CASSLRGPGLAYNEQFF | TGCGCCAGCAGCTTGCGTGGGCCGGGACTAGCTTACAATGAGCAGTTCTTC
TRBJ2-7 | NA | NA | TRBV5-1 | CASSLGAGSDEQYF | TGCGCCAGCAGCTTGGGTGCAGGGAGCGACGAGCAGTACTTC
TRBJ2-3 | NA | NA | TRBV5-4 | CASSLDSYRTDTQYF | TGTGCCAGCAGCTTGGATAGCTACCGCACAGATACGCAGTATTTT
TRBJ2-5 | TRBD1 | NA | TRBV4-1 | CASSPTGTGDETQYF | TGCGCCAGCAGCCCCACCGGGACAGGGGATGAGACCCAGTACTTC
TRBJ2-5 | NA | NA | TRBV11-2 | CASSLDQAQETQYF | TGTGCCAGCAGCTTAGATCAAGCCCAAGAGACCCAGTACTTC
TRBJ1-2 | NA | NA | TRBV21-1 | CASILGRKYGYTF | TGTGCCAGCATCTTAGGCAGGAAATATGGCTACACCTTC
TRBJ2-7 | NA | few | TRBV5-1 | CASSFDSPPYEQYF | TGCGCCAGCAGCTTCGACAGTCCCCCCTACGAGCAGTACTTC
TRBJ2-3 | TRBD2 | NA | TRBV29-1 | CSVAGGGTDTQYF | TGCAGCGTTGCTGGGGGGGGCACAGATACGCAGTATTTT
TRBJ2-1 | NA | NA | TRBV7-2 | CASSFRRLSIGEQFF | TGTGCCAGCAGCTTTCGTAGACTGTCAATTGGTGAGCAGTTCTTC
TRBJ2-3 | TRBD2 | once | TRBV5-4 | CASSLTSVGTDTQYF | TGTGCCAGCAGCCTCACTAGCGTGGGCACAGATACGCAGTATTTT
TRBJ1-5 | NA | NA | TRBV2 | CASSVDSQGLSNQPQHF | TGTGCCAGCAGTGTGGACTCCCAGGGATTAAGCAATCAGCCCCAGCATTTT
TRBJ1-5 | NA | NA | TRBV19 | CASSQGLGRNQPQHF | TGTGCCAGTAGTCAGGGTCTAGGACGCAATCAGCCCCAGCATTTT
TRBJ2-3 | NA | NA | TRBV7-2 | CASSSTAAVRDTQYF | TGTGCCAGCAGTTCCACAGCGGCGGTCCGGGATACGCAGTATTTT
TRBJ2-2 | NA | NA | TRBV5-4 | CASSLGQLTGELFF | TGTGCCAGCAGCTTGGGACAGCTGACCGGGGAGCTGTTTTTT
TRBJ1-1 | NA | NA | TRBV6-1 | CASSEAPPTRGRIGGRTEAFF | TGTGCCAGCAGTGAAGCGCCTCCCACTCGGGGAAGAATAGGGGGACGCACTGAAGCTTTCTTT
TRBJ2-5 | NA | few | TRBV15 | CATSRDLAGETQYF | TGTGCCACCAGCAGAGATCTCGCGGGCGAGACCCAGTACTTC
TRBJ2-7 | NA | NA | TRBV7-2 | CASSLEQPYEQYF | TGTGCCAGCAGCTTAGAGCAGCCCTACGAGCAGTACTTC